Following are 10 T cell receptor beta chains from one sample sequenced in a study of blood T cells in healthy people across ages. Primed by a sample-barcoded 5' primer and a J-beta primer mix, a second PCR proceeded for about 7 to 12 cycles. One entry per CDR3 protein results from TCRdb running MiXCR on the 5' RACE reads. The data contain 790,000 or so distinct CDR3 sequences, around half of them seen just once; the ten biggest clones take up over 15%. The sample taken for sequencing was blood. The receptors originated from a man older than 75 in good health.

Here the CDR3 DNA reads TGTGCCAGCGTAAGGGATAGCAATCAGCCCCAGCATTTT. Encoded protein: CASVRDSNQPQHF. The chain is built from TRBV28 and TRBJ1-5; no clear D. V dropped 8 bases and J dropped 0 bases, with 8 bases sitting between them. This CDR3 is 13 amino acids long. CDR1 and CDR2 (germline): MDHEN, SYDVKM.

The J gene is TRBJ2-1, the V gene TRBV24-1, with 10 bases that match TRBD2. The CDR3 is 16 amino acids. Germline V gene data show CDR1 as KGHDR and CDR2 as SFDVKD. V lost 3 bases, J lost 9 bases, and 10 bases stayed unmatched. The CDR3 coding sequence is TGTGCCACCAGTGATCAACTAGCGGGATTCGACAGTGAGCAGTTCTTC. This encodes CATSDQLAGFDSEQFF.

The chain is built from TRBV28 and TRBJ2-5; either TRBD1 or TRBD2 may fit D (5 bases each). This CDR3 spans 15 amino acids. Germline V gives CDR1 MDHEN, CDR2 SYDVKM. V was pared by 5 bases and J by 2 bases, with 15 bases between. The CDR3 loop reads CASSQSGTPQETQYF. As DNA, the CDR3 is TGTGCCAGCAGTCAATCCGGGACCCCTCAAGAGACCCAGTACTTC. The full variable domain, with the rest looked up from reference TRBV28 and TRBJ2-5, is DVKVTQSSRYLVKRTGEKVFLECVQDMDHENMFWYRQDPGLGLRLIYFSYDVKMKEKGDIPEGYSVSREKKERFSLILESASTNQTSMYLCASSQSGTPQETQYFGPGTRLLVL.

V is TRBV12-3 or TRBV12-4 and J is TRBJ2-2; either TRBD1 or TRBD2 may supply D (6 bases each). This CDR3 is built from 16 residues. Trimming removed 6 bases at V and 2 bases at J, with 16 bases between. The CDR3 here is CASRIRTGANTGELFF. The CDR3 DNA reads TGTGCCAGCAGGATACGAACGGGGGCCAACACCGGGGAGCTGTTTTTT.

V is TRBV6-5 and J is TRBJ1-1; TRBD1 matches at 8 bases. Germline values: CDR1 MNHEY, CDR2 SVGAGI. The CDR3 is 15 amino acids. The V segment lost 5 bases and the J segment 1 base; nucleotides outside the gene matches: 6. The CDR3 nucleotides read TGTGCCAGCAGTACGCAAACAGGGGGGAACACTGAAGCTTTCTTT. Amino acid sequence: CASSTQTGGNTEAFF.

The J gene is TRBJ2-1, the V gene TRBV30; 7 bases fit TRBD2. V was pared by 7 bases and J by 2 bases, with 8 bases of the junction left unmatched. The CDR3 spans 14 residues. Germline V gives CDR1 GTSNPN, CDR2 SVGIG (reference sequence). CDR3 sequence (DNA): TGTGCCTCGAGCGGCGGGAGACCCTACAATGAGCAGTTCTTC. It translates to CASSGGRPYNEQFF.

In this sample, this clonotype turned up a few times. The CDR3 sequence: CSARGSGFNEQFF. The CDR3 nucleotides read TGCAGTGCTAGAGGTAGCGGGTTCAACGAGCAGTTCTTC. The chain joins TRBV20-1 to TRBJ2-1, with 7 bases lining up with TRBD2. The ends lost 1 base at V and 10 bases at J; junction bases unmatched: 7. Germline assignment: CDR1 DFQATT and CDR2 SNEGSKA (reference sequence). The CDR3 is 13 residues long.

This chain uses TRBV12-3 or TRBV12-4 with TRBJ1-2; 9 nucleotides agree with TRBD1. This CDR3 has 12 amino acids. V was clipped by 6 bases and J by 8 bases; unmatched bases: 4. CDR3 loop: CASRLGQGGYTF. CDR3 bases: TGTGCCAGCAGGTTGGGACAGGGCGGCTACACCTTC.

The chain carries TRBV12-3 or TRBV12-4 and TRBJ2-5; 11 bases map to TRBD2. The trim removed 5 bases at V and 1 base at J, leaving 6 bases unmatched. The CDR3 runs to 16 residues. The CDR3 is CASSGGTSGIQETQYF. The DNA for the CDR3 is TGTGCCAGCAGTGGCGGGACTAGCGGAATCCAAGAGACCCAGTACTTC.

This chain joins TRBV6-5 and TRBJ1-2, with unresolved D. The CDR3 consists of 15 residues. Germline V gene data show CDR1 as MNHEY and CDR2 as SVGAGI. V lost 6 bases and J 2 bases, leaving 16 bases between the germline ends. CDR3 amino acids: CASSPSRTTNYGYTF. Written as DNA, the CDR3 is TGTGCCAGCAGCCCGAGCCGCACTACCAACTATGGCTACACCTTC.